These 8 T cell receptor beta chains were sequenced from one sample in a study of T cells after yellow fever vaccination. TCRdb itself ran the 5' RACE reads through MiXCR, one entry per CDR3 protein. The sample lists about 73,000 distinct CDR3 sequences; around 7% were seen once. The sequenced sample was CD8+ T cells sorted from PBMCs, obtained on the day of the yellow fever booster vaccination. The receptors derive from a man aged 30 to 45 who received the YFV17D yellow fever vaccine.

The CDR3 protein is CASSQPGAGELFF. The CDR3 DNA reads as TGTGCCAGCAGTCAGCCGGGGGCCGGGGAGCTGTTTTTT. The chain couples TRBV6-5 to TRBJ2-2, with a tentative D call TRBD2 (6 bases). Trimming removed 5 bases from V and 6 bases from J, with 10 bases in between. The CDR3 is made up of 13 amino acids. CDR1 is MNHEY and CDR2 is SVGAGI in the germline V gene.

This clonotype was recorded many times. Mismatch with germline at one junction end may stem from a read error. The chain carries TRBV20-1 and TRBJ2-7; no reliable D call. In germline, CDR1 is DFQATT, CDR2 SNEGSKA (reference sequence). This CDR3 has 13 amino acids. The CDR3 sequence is CSARDGSSYEQYF. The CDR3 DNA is TGCAGTGCCAGAGATGGTTCGTCCTACGAGCAGTACTTC.

This CDR3 is CAISRDRGRTAGANVLTF. CDR3 DNA: TGTGCCATCAGCCGGGACAGGGGTCGGACAGCTGGGGCCAACGTCCTGACTTTC. This chain joins TRBV10-3 and TRBJ2-6; 10 bases agree with TRBD1. The CDR3 length is 18 residues. Germline V gene data show CDR1 as ENHRY and CDR2 as SYGVKD. Trimming at V came to 6 bases and at J to 2 bases, leaving 10 bases not matched to a gene.

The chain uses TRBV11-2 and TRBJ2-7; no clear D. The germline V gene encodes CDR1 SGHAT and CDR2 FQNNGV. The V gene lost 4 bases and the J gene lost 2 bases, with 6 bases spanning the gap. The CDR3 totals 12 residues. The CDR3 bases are TGTGCCAGCAGCTCCGAGACCTACGAGCAGTACTTC. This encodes CASSSETYEQYF.

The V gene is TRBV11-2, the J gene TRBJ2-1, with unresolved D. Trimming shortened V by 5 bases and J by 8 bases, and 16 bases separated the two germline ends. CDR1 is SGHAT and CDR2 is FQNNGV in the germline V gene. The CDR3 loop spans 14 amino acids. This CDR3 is CASSPADGHYEQFF. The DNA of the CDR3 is TGTGCCAGCAGCCCCGCCGACGGCCATTATGAGCAGTTCTTC. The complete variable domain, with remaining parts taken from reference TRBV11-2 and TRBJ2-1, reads EAGVAQSPRYKIIEKRQSVAFWCNPISGHATLYWYQQILGQGPKLLIQFQNNGVVDDSQLPKDRFSAERLKGVDSTLKIQPAKLEDSAVYLCASSPADGHYEQFFGPGTRLTVL.

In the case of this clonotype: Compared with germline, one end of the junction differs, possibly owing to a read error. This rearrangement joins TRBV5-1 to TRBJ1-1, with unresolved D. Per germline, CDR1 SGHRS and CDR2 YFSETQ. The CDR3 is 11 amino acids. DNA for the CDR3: TGCGCCAGGAGCTTGGGAGGTGAAGCTTTCTTT. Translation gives CARSLGGEAFF.

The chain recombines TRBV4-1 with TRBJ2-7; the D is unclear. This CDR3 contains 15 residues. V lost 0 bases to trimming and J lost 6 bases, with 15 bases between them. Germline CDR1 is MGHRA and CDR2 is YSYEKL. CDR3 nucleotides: TGCGCCAGCAGCCAAGAGTTAGGGAATCTAGGCGAGCAGTACTTC. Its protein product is CASSQELGNLGEQYF.

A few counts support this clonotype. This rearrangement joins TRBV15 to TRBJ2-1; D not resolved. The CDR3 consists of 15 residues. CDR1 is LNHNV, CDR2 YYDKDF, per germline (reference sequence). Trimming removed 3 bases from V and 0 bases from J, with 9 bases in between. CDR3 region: CATSSPGHSYNEQFF. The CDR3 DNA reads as TGTGCCACCAGCAGCCCAGGTCACTCCTACAATGAGCAGTTCTTC.